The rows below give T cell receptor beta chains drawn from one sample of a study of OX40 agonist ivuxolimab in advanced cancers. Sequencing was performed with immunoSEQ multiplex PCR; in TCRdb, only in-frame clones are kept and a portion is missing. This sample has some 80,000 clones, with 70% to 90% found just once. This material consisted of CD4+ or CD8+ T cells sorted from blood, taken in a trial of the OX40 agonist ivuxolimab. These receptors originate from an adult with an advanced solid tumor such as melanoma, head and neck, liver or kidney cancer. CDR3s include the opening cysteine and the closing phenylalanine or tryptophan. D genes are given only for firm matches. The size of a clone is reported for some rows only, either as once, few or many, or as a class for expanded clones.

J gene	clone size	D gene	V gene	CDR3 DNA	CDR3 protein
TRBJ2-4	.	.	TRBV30	TGTGCCTGGAGTGCAAACCCGGGGTCCAAAAACATTCAGTACTTC	CAWSANPGSKNIQYF
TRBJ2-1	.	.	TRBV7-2	TGTGCCAGCAGCCCGAGGACTTTATACAATGAGCAGTTCTTC	CASSPRTLYNEQFF
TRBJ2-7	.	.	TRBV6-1	TGTGCCAGCAGTGAAAGGGGGGGCGAGCAGTACTTC	CASSERGGEQYF
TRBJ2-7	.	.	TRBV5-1	TGCGCCAGCAGCTTGGATTCCGGGGGCACCTACGAGCAGTACTTC	CASSLDSGGTYEQYF
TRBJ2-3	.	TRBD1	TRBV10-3	TGTGCCACGTCGGGACAGCAGGACGCAGATACGCAGTATTTT	CATSGQQDADTQYF
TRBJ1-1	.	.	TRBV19	TGTGCCAGTAGTATAGCGGCAGGTCGGGACACTGAAGCTTTCTTT	CASSIAAGRDTEAFF
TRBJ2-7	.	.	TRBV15	TGTGCCACCAGCAGAGGCGCCAGAGCCTACGAGCAGTACTTC	CATSRGARAYEQYF
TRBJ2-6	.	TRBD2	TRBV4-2	TGTGCCAGCAGCCAAGAGGGCGGGAGGGCCCCTGGGGCCAACGTCCTGACTTTC	CASSQEGGRAPGANVLTF
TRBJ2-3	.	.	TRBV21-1	TGTGCCAGCGAGCGGGGGGAGAGCGGGAACTCAGATACGCAGTATTTT	CASERGESGNSDTQYF
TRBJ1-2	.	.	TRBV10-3	TGTGCCATCAGCCGGGACGGTCCCTATGGCTACACCTTC	CAISRDGPYGYTF
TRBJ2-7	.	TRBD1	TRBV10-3	TGTGCCATCAGTGAGCCAAAACTCCGGGACAGGGTTTCTAAGTACGAGCAGTACTTC	CAISEPKLRDRVSKYEQYF
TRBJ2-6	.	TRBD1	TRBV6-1	TGTGCCAGCAGTGAAGATAGGACAGGGGGCCCAAGGAACTCTGGGGCCAACGTCCTGACTTTC	CASSEDRTGGPRNSGANVLTF
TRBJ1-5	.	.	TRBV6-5	TGTGCCAGCAGTAACGGCCCCGCACGGGAGTTT	CASSNGPAREF
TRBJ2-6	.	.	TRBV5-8	TGTGCCAGCAGTTTGCAGAGGCTGACTGGGGCCAACGTCCTGACTTTC	CASSLQRLTGANVLTF
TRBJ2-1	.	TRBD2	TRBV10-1	TGCGCCAGCAGTGAGACTCGGGAGGCGGATGAGCAGTTCTTC	CASSETREADEQFF
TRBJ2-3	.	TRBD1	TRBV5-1	TGCGCCAGCAGCCCGACGTATGGACAGGGGCGGGAACCGTTCAGTTGTTTT	CASSPTYGQGREPFSCF
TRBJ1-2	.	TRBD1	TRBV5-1	TGCGCCAGCAGCTCCGGGACAGCCGGCTACACCTTC	CASSSGTAGYTF
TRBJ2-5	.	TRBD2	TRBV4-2	TGTGCCAGCAGCCTCACGGGTGCGGAGAGGCTAGCGGGAGTAGAGACCCAGTACTTC	CASSLTGAERLAGVETQYF
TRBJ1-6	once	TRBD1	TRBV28	TGTGCCAGCAACCCGGGACAGACAAATTCACCCCTCCACTTT	CASNPGQTNSPLHF
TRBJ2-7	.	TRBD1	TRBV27	TGTGCCAGCAGTTCAATGTGGGAGACAGGGGGACACGAGCAGTACTTC	CASSSMWETGGHEQYF
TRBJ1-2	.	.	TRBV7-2	TGTGCCAGCAGCCGTACAGGGCTCTATGGCTACACCTTC	CASSRTGLYGYTF
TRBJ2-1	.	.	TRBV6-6	TGTGCCAGCAGCACCGGGAGTTACAATGAGCAGTTCTTC	CASSTGSYNEQFF
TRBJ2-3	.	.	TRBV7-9	TGTGCCAGCAGCTTAGAGGTAGTAGGGAATACGCAGTATTTT	CASSLEVVGNTQYF
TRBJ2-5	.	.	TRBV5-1	TGCGCCACCGGCCCGGGACGGCAACAAGAGACCCAGTACTTC	CATGPGRQQETQYF
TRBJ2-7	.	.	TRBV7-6	TGTGCCAGCAGCTTAGGGGTCTCCTACGAGCAGTACTTC	CASSLGVSYEQYF
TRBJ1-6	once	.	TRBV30	TGTGCCTGGAAAACGAAGGGGGGGGATAATTCACCCCTCCACTTT	CAWKTKGGDNSPLHF
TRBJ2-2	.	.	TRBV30	TGTGCCTGGAACCCCCAGGGACTTAACACCGGGGAGCTGTTTTTT	CAWNPQGLNTGELFF
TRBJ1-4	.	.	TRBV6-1	TGTGCCAGCAGTGATCCCCTGGCTGGGTTTCGTGAAAAACTGTTTTTT	CASSDPLAGFREKLFF
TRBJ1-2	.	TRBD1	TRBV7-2	TGTGCCAGCAGCCAGGGGGTTACGGAGGGCTACACCTTC	CASSQGVTEGYTF